This T cell receptor (beta chain) was captured in a study of blood T cell repertoires in COVID-19. Study background: Specimens from acute and convalescent COVID-19 originated in the United States, Italy and Spain. In each case, the material was cDNA or gDNA derived from T cells, B-cell-depleted T cells, or PBMCs.

Germline values: CDR1 LNHDA, CDR2 SQIVND (reference sequence). This CDR3 has 17 residues. V lost 5 bases, J lost 0 bases, and 10 bases stayed unmatched. Per the original data handling: The assay estimated nucleated cells by amplifying reference gene primers. Sequencing was performed with immunoSEQ multiplex PCR; in TCRdb, only in-frame clones are kept and a portion is missing. That table is the source of V, J and clone size, and D and trimming were worked out from the DNA. The sample has 200,000 or so clones, over 70% seen once. Sequenced input: peripheral blood. This TCR was recovered from a woman between 70 and 85 years old with acute or convalescent COVID-19. This rearrangement joins TRBV19 to TRBJ1-1, with TRBD1 matching over 9 bases. The CDR3 loop reads CASSGGTGLCLNTEAFF. The CDR3 nucleotides read TGTGCCAGTAGTGGGGGGACAGGGCTATGTTTGAACACTGAAGCTTTCTTT.